The T cell receptor beta chain described here comes from a study of blood T cell repertoires in COVID-19 (dated by TCRdb to the early 2020s). Study-wide context: Collaborator samples came from the United States, Italy and Spain and covered acute and convalescent phases of COVID-19. A de-identified subject ID, COVID-19 status, age in years and sex were almost always included in the sample metadata. Where available, HLA class I and class II types were obtained from metadata supplied by the sample provider rather than from assay-based typing. Subjects who had been exposed to COVID-19, were actively infected with it, or had recovered from it provided the deeply sampled blood TCRbeta repertoires that made up the dataset. The repertoires were made available in a free public database intended to serve as a resource for research on the immune response to SARS-CoV-2. The prospective study material was composed of cDNA or gDNA derived from T cells, B-cell-depleted T cells, or PBMCs. The samples were drawn from two sources: the first 160 participants of the ongoing ImmuneRACE study, and 1,254 subjects contributed by 6 global collaborators. The paper as a whole reports these results and caveats: The quantity of clinical and demographic metadata differed by source and by participant and was supplied without curation.

V and J are truncated by 11 bases and 0 bases respectively, leaving an intervening sequence of 11 bases. The germline V gene gives CDR1 as MRHNA and CDR2 as SNTAGT. The CDR3 numbers 13 residues from cysteine through phenylalanine. The sequence is cut down to CDR3 DNA, 39 bases in frame from base 1. One collaborating source in Seattle enrolled patients while the patients were actively infected and followed the patients over time throughout the course of disease. Each collaborating institution followed its own protocols to collect whole blood in K2EDTA tubes. For TCRbeta analysis, collaborator samples were shipped as frozen whole blood, as isolated PBMCs, or as DNA extracted from either sample type. TCRbeta CDR3 regions were amplified from genomic DNA by means of the immunoSEQ Assay, a bias-controlled multiplex PCR. Per the source publication's procedure: The number of nucleated cells in each sample was estimated by amplification of reference gene primers within the assay. To quantify the absolute abundance of each unique TCRbeta CDR3 rearrangement, sequence reads were collapsed and filtered. For each sample, productive Simpson clonality was calculated as the square root of Simpson's diversity index across productive rearrangements. Sourced from immuneACCESS, this table was stored by TCRdb with only in-frame sequences that have V and J called. A share of the clones is absent; for the studies checked, an unresolved V gene accounts for under half, and the remainder has no known explanation. V and J calls and clone size follow that table, whereas D and trimming were derived from the DNA. A total of under 200,000 clones appear in this sample, roughly 80% of them only once. 7.8% of the sample is held by the ten biggest clonotypes.

On this clone: It lacks a known antigen. One base away there is no much larger clone; base qualities are not given.

The TCR originated in a woman aged 60-70 years with COVID-19, enrolled during active disease. What was sequenced was peripheral blood. The V and J genes are TRBV6-4 and TRBJ1-5, with the D gene too uncertain to name. The CDR3 sequence is CAPRLTSNQPQHF. The DNA is TGTGCCCCCAGACTCACTAGCAATCAGCCCCAGCATTTT.